This is a list of T cell receptor beta chains from one sample in a study of T cells in Graves' hyperthyroidism and ophthalmopathy. TCRdb processed the multiplex PCR reads anew with MiXCR; each CDR3 protein has one entry. Of approximately 400,000 distinct CDR3 sequences in the sample, roughly 25% were seen once. Input material: blood. The source of these receptors is a man aged 50 to 60 with Graves' hyperthyroidism. Each CDR3 is given with its conserved first and last residue. The D gene is left open where the match is weak. For some rows the clone size is stated as once, few or many, or as a class when expanded; others skip it.

len	abundance	v_gene	j_gene	d_gene	CDR3nt	CDR3aa
14	many	TRBV10-3	TRBJ2-1	.	TGTGCCATCAGTGATCCGGGGACCTACAATGAGCAGTTCTTC	CAISDPGTYNEQFF
15	few	TRBV6-2/TRBV6-3	TRBJ2-1	TRBD2	TGTGCCAGCAGAAGTAGCGGGAGCTTCGGGAATGAGCAGTTCTTC	CASRSSGSFGNEQFF
14	few	TRBV2	TRBJ2-7	TRBD2	TGTGCCAGCAGGGGGGAACTTACCGGGGGGGAGCAGTACTTC	CASRGELTGGEQYF
17	.	TRBV5-1	TRBJ2-5	.	TGCGCCAGCAGCTCGACCTTGGGAGCTAACACGGGGGAGACCCAGTACTTC	CASSSTLGANTGETQYF
19	many	TRBV7-6	TRBJ2-7	TRBD2	TGTGCCAGCAGCCAGAAAGGGGGCGGACTAGCGGGAAGTCCCTACGAGCAGTACTTC	CASSQKGGGLAGSPYEQYF
15	.	TRBV7-3	TRBJ2-1	TRBD2	TGTGCCAGCAGCTTGGCCCAGGCGGGGGTGAGTGAGCAGTTCTTC	CASSLAQAGVSEQFF
12	.	TRBV6-2/TRBV6-3	TRBJ2-7	TRBD1	TGTGCCAGCTGTACAGGGGGCTACGAGCAGTACTTC	CASCTGGYEQYF
13	few	TRBV20-1	TRBJ1-1	.	TGCAGTGCTACTTTGGGACTTGAGACTGAAGCTTTCTTT	CSATLGLETEAFF
14	few	TRBV13	TRBJ2-3	.	TGTGCCACCACGGGGAGCCCGAGCACAGATACGCAGTATTTT	CATTGSPSTDTQYF
14	.	TRBV6-1	TRBJ1-5	TRBD1	TGTGCCAGCAGTGACCCGGGACAGAATCAGCCCCAGCATTTT	CASSDPGQNQPQHF
12	.	TRBV3-1	TRBJ1-2	.	TGTGCCAGCAGCCAAGAGTACAGTGGCTACACCTTC	CASSQEYSGYTF
14	many	TRBV12-3/TRBV12-4	TRBJ1-2	.	TGTGCCAGCAGTTTCGACGCAGGGTCCTATGGCTACACCTTC	CASSFDAGSYGYTF
15	once	TRBV27	TRBJ2-7	TRBD1	TGTGCCAGCAGTTGGTCTTATGACAGGGGCTACGAGCAGTACTTC	CASSWSYDRGYEQYF
12	few	TRBV12-3/TRBV12-4	TRBJ2-1	.	TGTGCCAGCAGTCTCGGCCTGGATGAGCAGTTCTTC	CASSLGLDEQFF
15	few	TRBV6-5	TRBJ2-7	.	TGTGCCAGCAGTTACCGAGGGAGTGTAACCTACGAGCAGTACTTC	CASSYRGSVTYEQYF
14	.	TRBV6-4	TRBJ2-1	.	TGTGCCAGCAGTGACTCTAATAGCCGGAATGAGCAGTTCTTC	CASSDSNSRNEQFF
13	many	TRBV2	TRBJ2-2	.	TGTGCCAGCAGTGAAGCGGACACCGGGGAGCTGTTTTTT	CASSEADTGELFF
16	few	TRBV12-3/TRBV12-4	TRBJ2-5	TRBD1	TGTGCCAGCAGCCCCGGGACAGGGGAAGGCCAAGAGACCCAGTACTTC	CASSPGTGEGQETQYF
14	.	TRBV7-9	TRBJ1-5	.	TGTGCCAGCAGCTTGGGGGCGGCGAATCAGCCCCAGCATTTT	CASSLGAANQPQHF
14	many	TRBV11-2	TRBJ1-1	.	TGTGCCAGCAGCTTTACCAGGGGAGGGACTGAAGCTTTCTTT	CASSFTRGGTEAFF
15	many	TRBV2	TRBJ2-1	.	TGTGCCAGCAGTGATTCGGCGACCCCCTACAATGAGCAGTTCTTC	CASSDSATPYNEQFF
15	many	TRBV27	TRBJ2-3	TRBD2	TGTGCCAGCAGTGACATTAGCGGGAGTACAGATACGCAGTATTTT	CASSDISGSTDTQYF
12	many	TRBV12-3/TRBV12-4	TRBJ1-1	.	TGTGCCAGCAGTCGGGACAACACTGAAGCTTTCTTT	CASSRDNTEAFF
16	.	TRBV12-5	TRBJ2-5	.	TGTGCTAGTGGTTTGTCAACAGGGTTTTCAGGCGAGACCCAGTACTTC	CASGLSTGFSGETQYF